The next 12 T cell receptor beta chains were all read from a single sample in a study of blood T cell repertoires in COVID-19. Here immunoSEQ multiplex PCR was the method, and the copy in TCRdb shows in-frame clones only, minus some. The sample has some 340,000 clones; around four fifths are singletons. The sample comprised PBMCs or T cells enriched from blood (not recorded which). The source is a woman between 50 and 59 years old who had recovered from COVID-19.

The CDR3 reads CASKPNAGANYGYTF. CDR3 DNA sequence: TGTGCCAGTAAACCCAACGCGGGGGCTAACTATGGCTACACCTTC. The chain joins TRBV19 to TRBJ1-2; weak D call: TRBD1 (5 bases). The CDR3 length is 15 residues. V was trimmed by 7 bases and J by 0 bases, leaving 15 bases between them. The V gene's germline CDR1 is LNHDA and CDR2 SQIVND (reference sequence). Full variable domain (rest looked up from reference TRBV19 and TRBJ1-2): DGGITQSPKYLFRKEGQNVTLSCEQNLNHDAMYWYRQDPGQGLRLIYYSQIVNDFQKGDIAEGYSVSREKKESFPLTVTSAQKNPTAFYLCASKPNAGANYGYTFGSGTRLTVV.

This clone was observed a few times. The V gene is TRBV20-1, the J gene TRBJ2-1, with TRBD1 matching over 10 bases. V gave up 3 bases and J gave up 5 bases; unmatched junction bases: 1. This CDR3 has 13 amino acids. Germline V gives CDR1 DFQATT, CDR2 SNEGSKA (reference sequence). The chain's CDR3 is CSASGTGDNEQFF. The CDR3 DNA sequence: TGCAGTGCTAGTGGGACAGGGGACAATGAGCAGTTCTTC.

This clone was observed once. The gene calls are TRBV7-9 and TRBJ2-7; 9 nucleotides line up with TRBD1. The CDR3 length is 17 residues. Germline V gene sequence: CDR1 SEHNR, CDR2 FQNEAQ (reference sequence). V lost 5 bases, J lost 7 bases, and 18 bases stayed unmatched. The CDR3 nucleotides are TGTGCCAGCAGCCAACCTGGACTAGTCGGGGGACAGGGAGAGCAGTACTTC. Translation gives CASSQPGLVGGQGEQYF.

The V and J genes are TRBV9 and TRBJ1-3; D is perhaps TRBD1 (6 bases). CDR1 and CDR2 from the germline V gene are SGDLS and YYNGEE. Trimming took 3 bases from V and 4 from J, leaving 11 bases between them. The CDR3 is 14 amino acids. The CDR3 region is CASSATGTGNTIYF. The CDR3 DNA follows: TGTGCCAGCAGCGCGACAGGTACGGGAAACACCATATATTTT.

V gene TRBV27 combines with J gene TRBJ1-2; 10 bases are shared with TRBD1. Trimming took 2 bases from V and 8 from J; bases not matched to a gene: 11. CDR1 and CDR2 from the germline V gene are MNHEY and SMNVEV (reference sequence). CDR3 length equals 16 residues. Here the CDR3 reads CASSLTTTGTGVGYTF. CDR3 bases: TGTGCCAGCAGTTTAACCACAACCGGGACAGGGGTCGGCTACACCTTC.

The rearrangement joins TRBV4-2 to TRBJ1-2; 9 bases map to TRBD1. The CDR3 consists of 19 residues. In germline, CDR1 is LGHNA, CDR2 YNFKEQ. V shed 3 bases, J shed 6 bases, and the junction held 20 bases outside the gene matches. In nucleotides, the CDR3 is TGTGCCAGCAGCCACGCTTGGGGGGGTCAAGTACAGGGGGCGGATGGCTACACCTTC. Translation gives CASSHAWGGQVQGADGYTF.

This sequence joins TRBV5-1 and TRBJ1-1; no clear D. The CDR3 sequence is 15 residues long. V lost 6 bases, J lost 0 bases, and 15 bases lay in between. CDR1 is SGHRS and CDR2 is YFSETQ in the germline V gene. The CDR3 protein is CASTTGAAVNTEAFF. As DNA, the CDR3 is TGCGCCAGCACTACGGGTGCGGCGGTGAACACTGAAGCTTTCTTT.

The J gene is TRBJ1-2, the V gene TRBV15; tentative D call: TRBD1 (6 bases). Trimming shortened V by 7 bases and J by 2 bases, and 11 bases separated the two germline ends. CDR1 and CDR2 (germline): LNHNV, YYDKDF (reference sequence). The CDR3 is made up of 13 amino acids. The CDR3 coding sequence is TGTGCCACCACCTCGGACAGAAACTATGGCTACACCTTC. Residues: CATTSDRNYGYTF.

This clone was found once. As DNA, the CDR3 is TGTGCCAGCAGGTGGGGGGTGGTCAAGTCAAAACTGTTTTTT. Its protein is CASRWGVVKSKLFF. The V call is TRBV6-5, the J call TRBJ1-4; D might be TRBD1 (5 bases). Germline V gives CDR1 MNHEY, CDR2 SVGAGI. The CDR3 is 14 amino acids. Trimming left V 6 bases short and J 10 bases short, with 18 bases between.

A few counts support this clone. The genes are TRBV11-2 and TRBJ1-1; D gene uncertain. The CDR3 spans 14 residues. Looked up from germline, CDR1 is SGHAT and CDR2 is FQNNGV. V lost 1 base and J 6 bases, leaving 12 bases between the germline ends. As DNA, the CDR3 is TGTGCCAGCAGCTTAGGGGTCATCGGGGCTGAAGCTTTCTTT. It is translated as CASSLGVIGAEAFF.

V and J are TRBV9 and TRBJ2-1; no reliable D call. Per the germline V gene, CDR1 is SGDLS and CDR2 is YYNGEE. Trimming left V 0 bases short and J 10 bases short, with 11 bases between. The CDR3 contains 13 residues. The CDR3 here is CASSVAPLGEQFF. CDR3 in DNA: TGTGCCAGCAGCGTAGCCCCCCTAGGAGAGCAGTTCTTC.

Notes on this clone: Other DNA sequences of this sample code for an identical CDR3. The CDR3 nucleotides read TGTGCCAGCAGTGAACTAAAAGGACAGTATGGAAACACCATATATTTT. As protein: CASSELKGQYGNTIYF. The chain carries TRBV2 and TRBJ1-3; D might be TRBD1 (6 bases). Trimming cost V 2 bases and J 3 bases, with 14 bases left between them. CDR1 is SNHLY, CDR2 FYNNEI, per germline. CDR3 length: 16 residues.